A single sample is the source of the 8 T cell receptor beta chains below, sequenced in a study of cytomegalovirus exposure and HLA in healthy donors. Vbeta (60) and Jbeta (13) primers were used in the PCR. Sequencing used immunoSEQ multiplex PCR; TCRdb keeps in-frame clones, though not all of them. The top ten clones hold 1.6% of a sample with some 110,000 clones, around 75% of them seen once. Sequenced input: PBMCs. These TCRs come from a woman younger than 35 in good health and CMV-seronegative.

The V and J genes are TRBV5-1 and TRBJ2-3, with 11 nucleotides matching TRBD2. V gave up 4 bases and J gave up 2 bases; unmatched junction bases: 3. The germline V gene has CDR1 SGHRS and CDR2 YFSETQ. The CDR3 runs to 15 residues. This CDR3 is CASSPTSGITDTQYF. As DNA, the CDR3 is TGCGCCAGCAGCCCGACTAGCGGGATCACAGATACGCAGTATTTT.

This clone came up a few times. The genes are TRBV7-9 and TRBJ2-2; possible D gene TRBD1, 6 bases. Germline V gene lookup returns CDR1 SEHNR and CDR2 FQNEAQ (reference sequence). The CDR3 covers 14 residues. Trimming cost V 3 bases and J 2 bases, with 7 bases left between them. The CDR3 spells CASSLGQNTGELFF. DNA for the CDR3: TGTGCCAGCAGCTTGGGACAAAACACCGGGGAGCTGTTTTTT.

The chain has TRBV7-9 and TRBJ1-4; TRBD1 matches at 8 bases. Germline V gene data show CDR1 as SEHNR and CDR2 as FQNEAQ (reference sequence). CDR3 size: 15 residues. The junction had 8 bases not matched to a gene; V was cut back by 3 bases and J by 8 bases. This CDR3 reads CASSFGQGISEKLFF. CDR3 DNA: TGTGCCAGCAGCTTTGGACAGGGAATTTCGGAAAAACTGTTTTTT.

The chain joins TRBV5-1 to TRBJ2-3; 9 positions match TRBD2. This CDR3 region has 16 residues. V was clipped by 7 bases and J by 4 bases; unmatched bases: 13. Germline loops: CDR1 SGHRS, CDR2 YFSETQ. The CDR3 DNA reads TGCGCCAGCTCAAGGTTGGCGGGGGGGCAGGCAGATACGCAGTATTTT. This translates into CASSRLAGGQADTQYF.

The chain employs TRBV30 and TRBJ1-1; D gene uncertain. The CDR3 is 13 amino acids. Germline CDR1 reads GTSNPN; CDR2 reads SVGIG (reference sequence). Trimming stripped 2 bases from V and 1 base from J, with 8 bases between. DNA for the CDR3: TGTGCCTGGAGTCTCCCCCCGAACACTGAAGCTTTCTTT. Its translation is CAWSLPPNTEAFF.

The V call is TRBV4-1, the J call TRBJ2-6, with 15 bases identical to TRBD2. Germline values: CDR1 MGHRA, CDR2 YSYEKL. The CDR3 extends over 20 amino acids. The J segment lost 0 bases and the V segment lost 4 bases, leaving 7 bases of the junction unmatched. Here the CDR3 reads CASSRTSGGASNSGANVLTF. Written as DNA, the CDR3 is TGCGCCAGCAGCCGGACTAGCGGGGGGGCCTCAAACTCTGGGGCCAACGTCCTGACTTTC.

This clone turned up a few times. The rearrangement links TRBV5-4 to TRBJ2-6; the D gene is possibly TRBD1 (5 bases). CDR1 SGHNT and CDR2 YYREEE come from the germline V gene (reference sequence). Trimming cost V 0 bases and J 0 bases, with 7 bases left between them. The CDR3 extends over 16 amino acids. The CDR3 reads CASSLVRVSGANVLTF. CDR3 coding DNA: TGTGCCAGCAGCTTGGTCAGGGTCTCTGGGGCCAACGTCCTGACTTTC. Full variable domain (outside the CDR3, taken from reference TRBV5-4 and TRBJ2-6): ETGVTQSPTHLIKTRGQQVTLRCSSQSGHNTVSWYQQALGQGPQFIFQYYREEENGRGNFPPRFSGLQFPNYSSELNVNALELDDSALYLCASSLVRVSGANVLTFGAGSRLTVL.

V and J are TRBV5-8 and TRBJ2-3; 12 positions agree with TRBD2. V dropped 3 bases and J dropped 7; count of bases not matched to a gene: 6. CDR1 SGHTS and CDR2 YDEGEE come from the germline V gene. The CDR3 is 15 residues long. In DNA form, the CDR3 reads TGTGCCAGCAGCTACACCGGGACTAGCGGGTATACGCAGTATTTT. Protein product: CASSYTGTSGYTQYF.